This T cell receptor (beta chain) came from a study of shared clonotypes between healthy human individuals. Study-wide background: A couple of women and a few men aged 18 to 49 made up the donors. Each donor contributed plates that comprised three CD4 naive, three CD4 memory, two CD8 naive and one CD8 memory.

Every contributor of samples was a Caucasian grown-up residing in Nashville, Tennessee. Every subset's genomic DNA went evenly onto several immunoSEQ plates. Some clones are missing from TCRdb's copy, which holds only in-frame ones; the method was immunoSEQ multiplex PCR. The sample lists 2 million to 3 million clones, over 85% occurring once. In this sample, this clone turned up once. Germline-derived CDR1 and CDR2 are SQVTM and ANQGSEA. Between the trimmed V and J ends, which lost 8 bases and 10 bases, there was a span of 12 bases. The CDR3 totals 10 residues. This receptor was taken from a man aged 18 to 29 in good health. Some clones in this sample may be carry-over from other donors' samples. Material: naive CD4+ T cells from PBMCs. As for subset: CD45RA+ positively selected. The V gene is TRBV29-1, the J gene TRBJ2-1; no definite D call. The CDR3, as DNA: TGCAGCACACAAATCGAGGAGCAGTTCTTC. Its protein is CSTQIEEQFF.